The rows below give T cell receptor beta chains drawn from one sample of a study of cytomegalovirus exposure and HLA in healthy donors. Produced via immunoSEQ multiplex PCR; TCRdb's table is partial and in-frame only. The profile covers more than 90,000 clones, with about 72% appearing a single time and 4.5% to 5% taken by the ten largest. Sequencing was done on a sample of PBMCs. The receptors derive from a middle-aged man in good health and CMV-seropositive. The CDR3 runs from the conserved cysteine through the conserved F or W. Each record gives: J gene, clone size, V gene, D gene, CDR3 DNA, CDR3 protein. D genes are given only for firm matches. Rows give clone size only sometimes, using once, few, many, or a class for an expanded clone.

TRBJ1-2,.,TRBV2,.,TGTGCCAGCCCGGGGGGGAAGGGTTTTAACTATGGCTACACCTTC,CASPGGKGFNYGYTF
TRBJ1-1,.,TRBV27,.,TGTGCCAGCAGTTTATCGAGAGCTCTGAACACTGAAGCTTTCTTT,CASSLSRALNTEAFF
TRBJ2-7,.,TRBV21-1,.,TGTGCCAGGGGAACGGGAGTACTCTACGAGCAGTACTTC,CARGTGVLYEQYF
TRBJ2-7,.,TRBV30,TRBD1,TGTGCCTGGAGTGCCGACAGGGTTGAAAACGAGCAGTACTTC,CAWSADRVENEQYF
TRBJ1-2,.,TRBV4-1,.,TGCGCCAGCAGCCAAGACCAGGGGACGTATGGCTACACCTTC,CASSQDQGTYGYTF
TRBJ2-5,.,TRBV9,TRBD1,TGTGCCAGCAGCCCCCGACAGGGGTTGTACCAAGAGACCCAGTACTTC,CASSPRQGLYQETQYF
TRBJ2-2,.,TRBV6-5,.,TGTGCCAGCAGTTACTCGGAGGTGGGGGAGCTGTTTTTT,CASSYSEVGELFF
TRBJ1-4,few,TRBV6-1,.,TGTGCCAGCAGTGATGGCGGGATCCCCTGGGAAAAACTGTTTTTT,CASSDGGIPWEKLFF
TRBJ2-1,.,TRBV2,.,TGTGCCAGCATGATTGGGGCTTACAATGAGCAGTTCTTC,CASMIGAYNEQFF
TRBJ2-7,.,TRBV18,.,TGTGCCAGCTCACCAGCGGAACTTTACGAGCAGTACTTC,CASSPAELYEQYF
TRBJ2-1,few,TRBV5-1,.,TGCGCCAGCAGCTTGGGGACAGTCAATGAGCAGTTCTTC,CASSLGTVNEQFF
TRBJ2-7,.,TRBV7-6,TRBD2,TGTGCCAGCAGCCCCGCTAGCGGCTACTACGAGCAGTACTTC,CASSPASGYYEQYF
TRBJ2-3,.,TRBV5-1,.,TGCGCCAGCAGCTTCGATGGAGGGCCTGGCACAGATACGCAGTATTTT,CASSFDGGPGTDTQYF
TRBJ2-2,.,TRBV30,TRBD1,TGTGCCTGGAGCCCCTGGGGACAGGGGGCGGCCACCGGGGAGCTGTTTTTT,CAWSPWGQGAATGELFF
TRBJ1-6,.,TRBV5-4,TRBD1,TGTGCCAGCAGCTCTGGACAGGACTCCTATAATTCACCCCTCCACTTT,CASSSGQDSYNSPLHF
TRBJ2-4,.,TRBV7-2,TRBD1,TGTGCCAGCAGCTCGACAGGGACAGCCAAAAACATTCAGTACTTC,CASSSTGTAKNIQYF
TRBJ2-7,.,TRBV6-1,TRBD2,TGTGCCAGCAGTACAGCCGGGACTAGCGGCTACGAGCAGTACTTC,CASSTAGTSGYEQYF
TRBJ2-7,.,TRBV6-5,.,TGTGCCAGCAGGGGCGAGCGGGCTGCACCCTACGAGCAGTACTTC,CASRGERAAPYEQYF
TRBJ1-5,.,TRBV6-5,TRBD1,TGTGCCAGCAGTTCGGACAGGGTAATTCAGCCCCAGCATTTT,CASSSDRVIQPQHF
TRBJ2-1,.,TRBV7-9,TRBD2,TGTGCCAGCAGCTCCCAACGGAGCGGGAGCAAGAATGAGCAGTTCTTC,CASSSQRSGSKNEQFF
TRBJ2-7,.,TRBV5-8,TRBD2,TGTGCCAGCAGCTTATCCGGGACTAGCGGGAGGAGATGGCAGTACTTC,CASSLSGTSGRRWQYF
TRBJ2-1,.,TRBV28,.,TGTGCCAGCAGTCCCCCCGAGCGGGCTAACAATGAGCAGTTCTTC,CASSPPERANNEQFF
TRBJ2-2,once,TRBV7-9,TRBD2,TGTGCCAGCAGCTCGGGAGGGACTAGCGGGGGCCCCAGGTCCGGGGAGCTGTTTTTT,CASSSGGTSGGPRSGELFF
TRBJ2-3,.,TRBV6-1,.,TGTGCCAGCGGGGGGTTAGAAGATACGCAGTATTTT,CASGGLEDTQYF
TRBJ1-1,few,TRBV6-1,TRBD1,TGTGCCAGCAGTGGAACAGGGGTAACGAACACTGAAGCTTTCTTT,CASSGTGVTNTEAFF
TRBJ1-3,.,TRBV4-1,.,TGCGCCAGCAGCCTCCCCCCTACTACACTTAACTCTGGAAACACCATATATTTT,CASSLPPTTLNSGNTIYF
TRBJ2-3,.,TRBV30,TRBD1,TGTGCCTGGCAGACAGGGGGCACAGATACGCAGTATTTT,CAWQTGGTDTQYF
TRBJ1-4,.,TRBV4-1,TRBD1,TGCGCCAGCAGCCGAGGGGGCGTAGGGAATGAAAAACTGTTTTTT,CASSRGGVGNEKLFF
TRBJ2-1,.,TRBV7-3,.,TGTGCCAGCAGCCAATACGGAACTAGCAATGAGCAGTTCTTC,CASSQYGTSNEQFF